These 28 T cell receptor beta chains were all obtained from the same sample, sequenced in a study of T cell responses to AZD1222 COVID-19 vaccine. Only in-frame clones appear in the TCRdb table, and some are missing; sequencing was by immunoSEQ multiplex PCR. The sample records about 120,000 clones, approximately 90% being singletons. The source material was peripheral blood, sampled 28 days after the second AZD1222 dose. These receptors came from an adult who received the AZD1222 COVID-19 vaccine.

The rearrangement links TRBV7-3 to TRBJ2-5; the D gene could be TRBD1 or TRBD2 (5 bases each). The CDR3 covers 15 residues. The germline V gene has CDR1 SGHTA and CDR2 FQGTGA. V was clipped by 5 bases and J by 5 bases, with 18 bases between them. CDR3 coding DNA: TGTGCCAGCAGCCAATCGGGACGGGCCAGGGAGACCCAGTACTTC. Amino acids: CASSQSGRARETQYF.

The rearrangement uses TRBV27 and TRBJ2-1; no clear D. CDR1 is MNHEY, CDR2 SMNVEV, per germline (reference sequence). V was cut by 6 bases and J by 0 bases, with 6 bases left in between. The CDR3 has 13 residues. CDR3 DNA sequence: TGTGCCAGCAGGCGGAGCTCCTACAATGAGCAGTTCTTC. This sequence encodes CASRRSSYNEQFF.

This clone was seen once. This sequence joins TRBV2 and TRBJ1-4; D perhaps matches TRBD1 (5 bases). CDR1 SNHLY and CDR2 FYNNEI come from the germline V gene. The CDR3 has 14 residues. Trimming removed 6 bases at V and 2 bases at J, with 10 bases between. The CDR3 region is CASRQTVTNEKLFF. CDR3 nucleotide sequence: TGTGCCAGCAGGCAGACAGTGACTAATGAAAAACTGTTTTTT.

CDR3 sequence: CASSFATGISYEQYF. DNA for the CDR3: TGTGCCAGCAGCTTTGCCACAGGTATCTCCTACGAGCAGTACTTC. V is TRBV11-3 and J is TRBJ2-7; weak D call: TRBD1 (5 bases). Germline V lookup: CDR1 SGHNT, CDR2 YENEEA. The V end was cut by 3 bases, the J end by 0 bases, with 12 bases between. CDR3 length: 15 residues. Using reference TRBV11-3 and TRBJ2-7 for the parts outside the CDR3, the full variable domain is EAGVVQSPRYKIIEKKQPVAFWCNPISGHNTLYWYLQNLGQGPELLIRYENEEAVDDSQLPKDRFSAERLKGVDSTLKIQPAELGDSAVYLCASSFATGISYEQYFGPGTRLTVT.

J is TRBJ1-1 and V is TRBV28; D is undetermined. The CDR3 runs 16 residues. The V and J ends lost 6 bases and 3 bases respectively, with 20 bases between them. Looked up from germline, CDR1 is MDHEN and CDR2 is SYDVKM. For the CDR3, the DNA is TGTGCCAGCAGCACTATAACCCATTACCGGGACACTGAAGCTTTCTTT. As protein: CASSTITHYRDTEAFF.

The CDR3: CASSLPSGLSSYEQYF. CDR3 nucleotides: TGCGCCAGCAGCCTACCTAGCGGGCTGTCCTCCTACGAGCAGTACTTC. The V and J genes are TRBV10-1 and TRBJ2-7; 8 nucleotides align to TRBD2. CDR3 length: 16 residues. Germline V gene sequence: CDR1 WNHNN, CDR2 SYGVQD (reference sequence). The J segment lost 0 bases and the V segment lost 6 bases, leaving 10 bases of the junction unmatched.

This chain joins TRBV7-3 and TRBJ2-1; the match to TRBD2 covers 12 bases. The V gene end was trimmed by 4 bases and the J gene end by 7 bases; junction bases not matched to a gene: 8. The CDR3 length is 16 residues. Germline assignment: CDR1 SGHTA and CDR2 FQGTGA. CDR3 nucleotides: TGTGCCAGCAGCTCTACGACTAGCGGGAGAGGTAATGAGCAGTTCTTC. Translation: CASSSTTSGRGNEQFF. Combining the CDR3 with reference TRBV7-3 and TRBJ2-1 gives the whole variable domain GAGVSQTPSNKVTEKGKYVELRCDPISGHTALYWYRQSLGQGPEFLIYFQGTGAADDSGLPNDRFFAVRPEGSVSTLKIQRTERGDSAVYLCASSSTTSGRGNEQFFGPGTRLTVL.

The V gene is TRBV2, the J gene TRBJ2-3; D is unclear. The CDR3 consists of 16 residues. The ends were cut back, 3 bases at V and 0 bases at J, with 13 bases in the middle. In germline, CDR1 is SNHLY, CDR2 FYNNEI. This chain's CDR3 is CASSESRPPSTDTQYF. CDR3 DNA sequence: TGTGCCAGCAGTGAGAGTAGGCCCCCCAGCACAGATACGCAGTATTTT.

J is TRBJ1-1 and V is TRBV19; possible D gene TRBD1, 5 bases. Trimming pared 0 bases from V and 3 bases from J, leaving 5 bases between. Germline V lookup: CDR1 LNHDA, CDR2 SQIVND (reference sequence). The CDR3 contains 13 residues. In DNA, the CDR3 is TGTGCCAGTAGTATAGAAGGGGACACTGAAGCTTTCTTT. Its protein is CASSIEGDTEAFF.

The chain joins TRBV13 to TRBJ2-7; 9 nucleotides align to TRBD1. Germline V gene data show CDR1 as PRHDT and CDR2 as FYEKMQ (reference sequence). The CDR3 runs 17 residues. V was clipped by 6 bases and J by 2 bases; unmatched bases: 14. Here the CDR3 reads CASRTRGTGNFPYEQYF. CDR3 sequence (DNA): TGTGCCAGCAGAACTAGGGGGACAGGGAACTTTCCCTACGAGCAGTACTTC.

The chain combines TRBV6-5 with TRBJ2-2; TRBD2 matches at 10 bases. This CDR3 contains 15 residues. Germline V gene sequence: CDR1 MNHEY, CDR2 SVGAGI. J lost 4 bases, V lost 11 bases, and 10 bases had no gene match. The CDR3 coding sequence is TGTGCCGGTTCGTTAGCGGGAGGTTCCACCGGGGAGCTGTTTTTT. It encodes CAGSLAGGSTGELFF.

The chain combines TRBV28 with TRBJ1-5, with D unclear. Germline V gives CDR1 MDHEN, CDR2 SYDVKM. Trimming took 6 bases from V and 6 from J, leaving 15 bases between them. The length of the CDR3 is 14 residues. Here the CDR3 reads CASSFPSSGQPQHF. The CDR3, as DNA: TGTGCCAGCAGCTTCCCCTCAAGCGGTCAGCCCCAGCATTTT. The full variable domain, in which reference TRBV28 and TRBJ1-5 provide the parts outside the CDR3, is DVKVTQSSRYLVKRTGEKVFLECVQDMDHENMFWYRQDPGLGLRLIYFSYDVKMKEKGDIPEGYSVSREKKERFSLILESASTNQTSMYLCASSFPSSGQPQHFGDGTRLSIL.

The chain joins TRBV11-3 to TRBJ2-2; D is possibly TRBD2 (5 bases). V shed 3 bases and J shed 6 bases, with 11 bases lying between them. The CDR3 consists of 14 residues. Germline CDR1 is SGHNT and CDR2 is YENEEA. This CDR3 reads CASSFGGEAGELFF. The CDR3 nucleotides are TGTGCCAGCAGCTTTGGAGGCGAGGCCGGGGAGCTGTTTTTT.

V is TRBV13 and J is TRBJ2-7, with a possible D match to TRBD2 (6 bases). The germline gives CDR1 PRHDT, CDR2 FYEKMQ (reference sequence). V was cut by 3 bases and J by 1 base, with 16 bases left in between. CDR3 length: 16 amino acids. DNA for the CDR3: TGTGCCAGCAGCTTGGGAGTAGCGGAGGCATCCTACGAGCAGTACTTC. It encodes CASSLGVAEASYEQYF.

The genes are TRBV5-4 and TRBJ1-2; D is uncertain. The CDR3 spans 13 residues. In germline, CDR1 is SGHNT, CDR2 YYREEE (reference sequence). V lost 0 bases to trimming and J lost 0 bases, with 3 bases between them. CDR3 nucleotide sequence: TGTGCCAGCAGCTTGGAGGCTAACTATGGCTACACCTTC. This translates into CASSLEANYGYTF.

The J gene is TRBJ2-7, the V gene TRBV28; the D gene is possibly TRBD1 (6 bases). The CDR3 runs to 14 residues. Germline loops: CDR1 MDHEN, CDR2 SYDVKM. Trimming left V 2 bases short and J 3 bases short, with 11 bases between. The CDR3 nucleotides read TGTGCCAGCAGTTTACGGACAGTAATCTACGAGCAGTACTTC. This encodes CASSLRTVIYEQYF. The variable domain in full, with the rest retrieved from reference TRBV28 and TRBJ2-7, is DVKVTQSSRYLVKRTGEKVFLECVQDMDHENMFWYRQDPGLGLRLIYFSYDVKMKEKGDIPEGYSVSREKKERFSLILESASTNQTSMYLCASSLRTVIYEQYFGPGTRLTVT.

The chain has TRBV29-1 and TRBJ2-5, with 9 bases lining up with TRBD2. Germline V gene sequence: CDR1 SQVTM, CDR2 ANQGSEA. This CDR3 contains 13 residues. V was pared by 5 bases and J by 4 bases, with 5 bases of the junction left unmatched. The CDR3 nucleotides are TGCAGCGTTCAGGGACTAGCAGGAGAGACCCAGTACTTC. This codes for CSVQGLAGETQYF.

The chain combines TRBV7-8 with TRBJ2-1, with 10 nucleotides matching TRBD2. The CDR3 totals 17 residues. Germline V gene data show CDR1 as SGHVS and CDR2 as FQNEAQ. V lost 5 bases, J lost 8 bases, and 15 bases stayed unmatched. CDR3 loop: CASSPAEGLAYLDEQFF. CDR3 sequence (DNA): TGTGCCAGCAGCCCCGCCGAGGGACTAGCGTATTTAGATGAGCAGTTCTTC.

This clone was seen just once. J is TRBJ1-2 and V is TRBV29-1; maybe TRBD1 (6 bases). This CDR3 region has 14 residues. Germline loops: CDR1 SQVTM, CDR2 ANQGSEA. Trimming cost V 5 bases and J 8 bases, with 21 bases left between them. The CDR3 loop reads CSVNSPRGARGYTF. CDR3 DNA sequence: TGCAGCGTTAATTCCCCTCGGGGGGCTCGAGGCTACACCTTC.

The rearrangement joins TRBV20-1 to TRBJ2-1, with 7 bases lining up with TRBD1. Germline CDR1 DFQATT, CDR2 SNEGSKA (reference sequence). The ends lost 3 bases at V and 4 bases at J; junction bases unmatched: 6. This CDR3 comprises 14 residues. The CDR3 reads CSASVQGQYNEQFF. The CDR3, as DNA: TGCAGTGCTAGTGTACAGGGGCAATACAATGAGCAGTTCTTC.

The chain has TRBV7-3 and TRBJ2-7, with D possibly being TRBD1 or TRBD2 (5 bases each). The CDR3 runs 15 residues. Between the trimmed V and J ends, which lost 4 bases and 2 bases, there was a span of 15 bases. In germline, CDR1 is SGHTA, CDR2 FQGTGA. In DNA, the CDR3 is TGTGCCAGCAGCTCCCTGGATTGGGGACCCTACGAGCAGTACTTC. Translated, it gives CASSSLDWGPYEQYF.

The genes are TRBV5-6 and TRBJ2-1; D is undetermined. Germline CDR1 SGHDT, CDR2 YYEEEE. V lost 0 bases, J lost 10 bases, and 17 bases lay in between. The CDR3 consists of 15 residues. The DNA for the CDR3 is TGTGCCAGCAGCTTGGATGGACGGTCAATAGAAGAGCAGTTCTTC. Protein sequence: CASSLDGRSIEEQFF. The whole variable domain, filled in from reference TRBV5-6 and TRBJ2-1, reads DAGVTQSPTHLIKTRGQQVTLRCSPKSGHDTVSWYQQALGQGPQFIFQYYEEEERQRGNFPDRFSGHQFPNYSSELNVNALLLGDSALYLCASSLDGRSIEEQFFGPGTRLTVL.

This clone showed up many times. The chain uses TRBV6-4 and TRBJ2-3; D not certain. The V end was cut by 8 bases, the J end by 0 bases, with 12 bases between. The CDR3 length is 14 residues. CDR1 MRHNA and CDR2 SNTAGT come from the germline V gene. CDR3 protein: CASSTDGSTDTQYF. DNA of the CDR3: TGTGCCAGCTCGACTGATGGGAGCACAGATACGCAGTATTTT.

This chain links TRBV11-2 with TRBJ2-7; possible D gene TRBD1, 6 bases. Trimming shortened V by 1 base and J by 5 bases, and 15 bases separated the two germline ends. This CDR3 has 15 amino acids. Germline CDR1 reads SGHAT; CDR2 reads FQNNGV. In nucleotides, the CDR3 is TGTGCCAGCAGCTTAGTTTTATCAGGGGCCCACGAGCAGTACTTC. Translated: CASSLVLSGAHEQYF.

J is TRBJ1-5 and V is TRBV6-4, with 8 positions matching TRBD1. The CDR3 is 14 amino acids. With V trimmed by 6 bases and J by 9 bases, 10 bases remained unmatched. Germline-derived CDR1 and CDR2 are MRHNA and SNTAGT. As DNA, the CDR3 is TGTGCCAGCAGAGTCGGACAGGGCAGTCGGCCCCAGCATTTT. This translates into CASRVGQGSRPQHF.

The gene calls are TRBV2 and TRBJ1-6, with a tentative D call TRBD1 (6 bases). Germline loops: CDR1 SNHLY, CDR2 FYNNEI. This CDR3 comprises 16 residues. Trimming pared 2 bases from V and 0 bases from J, leaving 8 bases between. The CDR3 sequence is CASSELDSSYNSPLHF. CDR3 nucleotides: TGTGCCAGCAGTGAACTGGACAGCTCCTATAATTCACCCCTCCACTTT.

The chain recombines TRBV27 with TRBJ2-1; D not certain. CDR3 length equals 11 residues. CDR1 is MNHEY, CDR2 SMNVEV, per germline (reference sequence). The V gene lost 5 bases and the J gene lost 9 bases, with 8 bases spanning the gap. The CDR3 here is CASSPGLEQFF. The DNA of the CDR3 is TGTGCCAGCAGTCCAGGTCTTGAGCAGTTCTTC.

The genes are TRBV5-1 and TRBJ1-1; D ambiguous. The CDR3 has 15 amino acids. Germline CDR1 reads SGHRS; CDR2 reads YFSETQ. Trimming removed 1 base at V and 1 base at J, with 11 bases between. CDR3 region: CASSLSGGQNTEAFF. The DNA for the CDR3 is TGCGCCAGCAGCTTGTCGGGAGGGCAGAACACTGAAGCTTTCTTT.